The 24 T cell receptor beta chains below were found in one sample sequenced in a study of cytomegalovirus exposure and HLA in healthy donors. PCR used 60 Vbeta primers and 13 Jbeta primers. The repertoire was sequenced with immunoSEQ multiplex PCR; TCRdb's copy has only in-frame clones and lacks some. The repertoire holds 90,000 to 150,000 clones, with 60% to 85% as singletons. The sample comprised PBMCs. Source of these receptors: a young woman in good health and CMV-seropositive.

The CDR3 reads CASSQGLAGLQETQYF. CDR3 sequence (DNA): TGCGCCAGCAGCCAGGGACTAGCGGGGTTACAAGAGACCCAGTACTTC. V and J are TRBV5-1 and TRBJ2-5, with 13 bases lining up with TRBD2. The CDR3 is made up of 16 amino acids. J lost 2 bases, V lost 4 bases, and 5 bases had no gene match. CDR1 SGHRS and CDR2 YFSETQ come from the germline V gene.

The genes are TRBV2 and TRBJ2-3, with 10 bases fitting TRBD2. In germline, CDR1 is SNHLY, CDR2 FYNNEI. J lost 2 bases, V lost 5 bases, and 7 bases had no gene match. CDR3 length equals 16 residues. DNA of the CDR3: TGTGCCAGCAGTCGTAGCGGGGGGCCATACACAGATACGCAGTATTTT. This codes for CASSRSGGPYTDTQYF.

The chain couples TRBV27 to TRBJ1-6, with a weak D call TRBD1 (5 bases). The CDR3 is made up of 13 amino acids. V lost 6 bases and J 9 bases, leaving 12 bases between the germline ends. From germline, CDR1 is MNHEY and CDR2 SMNVEV (reference sequence). The CDR3, as DNA: TGTGCCAGCAGCTGGGGGGGGAGTTCACCCCTCCACTTT. Encoded protein: CASSWGGSSPLHF.

As for this clone: The junction departs from germline at one end; a sequencing error may be responsible. V is TRBV7-9 and J is TRBJ1-2; 8 bases map to TRBD1. The CDR3 contains 14 residues. Germline V gene lookup returns CDR1 SEHNR and CDR2 FQNEAQ (reference sequence). CDR3 region: CSSSFPDRAEGYTF. CDR3 DNA sequence: TGTTCCAGCAGCTTTCCGGACAGGGCGGAAGGCTACACCTTC.

This clone came up once. The chain has TRBV5-6 and TRBJ2-2, with 8 bases fitting TRBD1. The CDR3 covers 15 residues. CDR1 is SGHDT and CDR2 is YYEEEE in the germline V gene. V was pared by 3 bases and J by 5 bases, with 6 bases of the junction left unmatched. The CDR3, as DNA: TGTGCCAGCAGCTACGGACAGGGATGGACCGGGGAGCTGTTTTTT. This translates into CASSYGQGWTGELFF.

This chain joins TRBV28 and TRBJ1-2; TRBD1 agrees at 8 bases. CDR1 is MDHEN and CDR2 is SYDVKM in the germline V gene. The V and J ends lost 6 bases and 8 bases, in that order; junction bases with no gene match: 17. CDR3 length equals 16 residues. CDR3 nucleotides: TGTGCCAGCAGGTGGAGGGTGGCCAGGGGGCCTCGCGGCTACACCTTC. Protein product: CASRWRVARGPRGYTF.

This chain links TRBV4-3 with TRBJ2-7; TRBD2 might be the D (6 bases). The CDR3 sequence is 15 residues long. The V end lost 1 base, the J end lost 2 bases, and 12 bases lay between the germline ends. CDR1 is LGHNA, CDR2 YSLEER, per germline. The CDR3 DNA reads TGCGCCAGCAGCCAAGGGTCTAGCGATGCCTACGAGCAGTACTTC. The encoded protein is CASSQGSSDAYEQYF.

For this clone: A junction end diverges from the germline sequence, so it may reflect a read error. This chain links TRBV13 with TRBJ1-6; 9 bases agree with TRBD1. Looked up from germline, CDR1 is PRHDT and CDR2 is FYEKMQ (reference sequence). The CDR3 consists of 15 residues. The CDR3 spells CASSPGDRVNPPLHF. In DNA, the CDR3 is TGTGCCAGCAGCCCGGGGGACAGGGTTAATCCACCCCTCCACTTT.

The V and J genes are TRBV28 and TRBJ2-5; 9 nucleotides agree with TRBD1. The better agreement between TRBJ2-7 and the DNA end casts doubt on the J call. This CDR3 comprises 17 residues. Germline V gene lookup returns CDR1 MDHEN and CDR2 SYDVKM. The CDR3 DNA is TGTGCCAGCAGTTCCTCCCCCGGACAGGGGCCCGCCGACGAGCAGTACTTC. Its protein product is CASSSSPGQGPADEQYF.

The chain links TRBV5-6 to TRBJ2-3, with D unclear. CDR1 and CDR2 from the germline V gene are SGHDT and YYEEEE. This CDR3 has 12 amino acids. V was shortened by 4 bases and J by 4 bases, with 7 bases between the two germline ends. This chain's CDR3 is CASSHSADTQYF. The CDR3 DNA sequence: TGTGCCAGCAGCCACAGTGCAGATACGCAGTATTTT.

The V and J genes are TRBV10-3 and TRBJ2-5; D is perhaps TRBD1 (5 bases). CDR3 length: 14 residues. V lost 2 bases and J 5 bases, leaving 12 bases between the germline ends. Germline-derived CDR1 and CDR2 are ENHRY and SYGVKD. CDR3 nucleotides: TGTGCCATCAGTGAGGCCCCAGGGTGGGAGACCCAGTACTTC. This sequence encodes CAISEAPGWETQYF.

CDR3 nucleotide sequence: TGTGCCACAAGGAGCAGGGGGCATACAGATACGCAGTATTTT. Protein product: CATRSRGHTDTQYF. The V gene is TRBV7-2, the J gene TRBJ2-3; 8 bases map to TRBD1. Per germline, CDR1 SGHTA and CDR2 FQGNSA. The CDR3 runs 14 residues. The V and J ends lost 10 bases and 3 bases, in that order; junction bases with no gene match: 9.

The chain joins TRBV4-1 to TRBJ2-3; 11 bases map to TRBD1. Germline trimming cut 1 base from V and 5 bases from J; bases unmatched to any gene: 8. Germline CDR1 and CDR2: MGHRA and YSYEKL. There are 17 residues in the CDR3. CDR3 bases: TGCGCCAGCAGCCAAGGTCGGGGGACAGGGGGGCAAGATACGCAGTATTTT. Its protein product is CASSQGRGTGGQDTQYF.

In this sample, this clone turned up a few times. V and J are TRBV27 and TRBJ1-2; 8 bases are a match to TRBD1. Per germline, CDR1 MNHEY and CDR2 SMNVEV (reference sequence). This CDR3 contains 15 residues. Trimming at V came to 2 bases and at J to 6 bases, leaving 8 bases not matched to a gene. In nucleotides, the CDR3 is TGTGCCAGCAGTTTAACCCGGACAGGGCCGCATGGCTACACCTTC. Translated: CASSLTRTGPHGYTF.

The chain couples TRBV2 to TRBJ2-7; D is possibly TRBD2 (6 bases). Per germline, CDR1 SNHLY and CDR2 FYNNEI. The germline V and J ends were trimmed by 3 bases and 1 base, with 10 bases remaining between them. The CDR3 length is 14 residues. The CDR3 sequence is CASSDGGLSYEQYF. The DNA for the CDR3 is TGTGCCAGCAGTGACGGAGGGCTATCCTACGAGCAGTACTTC.

The V call is TRBV18, the J call TRBJ2-1; 7 bases map to TRBD2. The ends lost 1 base at V and 4 bases at J; junction bases unmatched: 10. The germline CDR1 and CDR2 sequences are KGHSH and LQKENI. The CDR3 has 17 residues. CDR3 nucleotide sequence: TGTGCCAGCTCACCACGGGAGGGGACGGGTTCGTACAATGAGCAGTTCTTC. This translates into CASSPREGTGSYNEQFF.

This clone showed up just a few times. The genes are TRBV11-2 and TRBJ1-2; 8 bases match TRBD1. Losses at the gene ends were 0 bases for V and 7 bases for J; bases not matched to a gene: 7. Germline V gene sequence: CDR1 SGHAT, CDR2 FQNNGV. The CDR3 is 15 residues long. CDR3 nucleotide sequence: TGTGCCAGCAGCTTAGACCCAGGGGGCATCGGTGGCTACACCTTC. Translation gives CASSLDPGGIGGYTF.

To note about this clone: Other DNA sequences from this sample encode an identical CDR3 as well. The chain combines TRBV7-2 with TRBJ2-7, with D possibly being TRBD2 (7 bases). Trimming left V 3 bases short and J 0 bases short, with 12 bases between. In germline, CDR1 is SGHTA, CDR2 FQGNSA. The CDR3 runs 15 residues. The CDR3 here is CASSLGAGASYEQYF. CDR3 bases: TGTGCCAGCAGCTTGGGGGCGGGGGCCTCCTACGAGCAGTACTTC.

V gene TRBV30 combines with J gene TRBJ2-1; 9 bases map to TRBD1. Per the germline V gene, CDR1 is GTSNPN and CDR2 is SVGIG (reference sequence). The ends lost 4 bases at V and 8 bases at J; junction bases unmatched: 9. The CDR3 contains 14 residues. Here the CDR3 reads CAWTAGTGQDEQFF. Written as DNA, the CDR3 is TGTGCCTGGACCGCCGGGACAGGGCAGGATGAGCAGTTCTTC. Filled out from reference TRBV30 and TRBJ2-1, the complete variable domain reads SQTIHQWPATLVQPVGSPLSLECTVEGTSNPNLYWYRQAAGRGLQLLFYSVGIGQISSEVPQNLSASRPQDRQFILSSKKLLLSDSGFYLCAWTAGTGQDEQFFGPGTRLTVL.

This clone showed up just once. The rearrangement joins TRBV5-1 to TRBJ2-2; 11 bases fit TRBD2. With V trimmed by 2 bases and J by 4 bases, 7 bases remained unmatched. The CDR3 consists of 17 residues. Germline V gene lookup returns CDR1 SGHRS and CDR2 YFSETQ. This CDR3 is CASSLQPSGGSTGELFF. CDR3 sequence (DNA): TGCGCCAGCAGCTTACAGCCTAGCGGGGGGAGCACCGGGGAGCTGTTTTTT.

The chain is built from TRBV4-1 and TRBJ1-2; D gene ambiguous. This CDR3 region has 14 residues. Deletions cut 0 bases from V and 8 bases from J, with 13 bases between. Germline CDR1 is MGHRA and CDR2 is YSYEKL. DNA for the CDR3: TGCGCCAGCAGCCAAGAACTTGGCGGCCGAGGCTACACCTTC. This encodes CASSQELGGRGYTF.

The rearrangement links TRBV15 to TRBJ1-1, with 10 positions matching TRBD1. Germline V gene sequence: CDR1 LNHNV, CDR2 YYDKDF (reference sequence). CDR3 length: 15 residues. Trimming took 1 base from V and 4 from J; bases not matched to a gene: 3. The CDR3 is CATSRGGQGSTEAFF. In DNA form, the CDR3 reads TGTGCCACCAGCAGAGGGGGACAGGGGAGCACTGAAGCTTTCTTT.

DNA for the CDR3: TGCGCCAGCAGCCAGACAGGGGTCGGCGATGCAACTAATGAAAAACTGTTTTTT. Translated: CASSQTGVGDATNEKLFF. The chain has TRBV4-1 and TRBJ1-4; 8 bases agree with TRBD1. Germline trimming cut 3 bases from V and 0 bases from J; bases unmatched to any gene: 9. The CDR3 runs to 18 residues. Germline-derived CDR1 and CDR2 are MGHRA and YSYEKL.

This rearrangement joins TRBV27 to TRBJ1-6, with D perhaps matching TRBD1 (5 bases). The V gene's germline CDR1 is MNHEY and CDR2 SMNVEV (reference sequence). The ends were cut back, 5 bases at V and 10 bases at J, with 18 bases in the middle. The CDR3 is 15 amino acids. This chain's CDR3 is CASSPTGTGGSPLHF. In DNA form, the CDR3 reads TGTGCCAGCAGTCCTACTGGTACCGGGGGATCACCCCTCCACTTT.